This T cell receptor beta chain is from a study of identical twins. General study findings and limits: When twins shared out-of-frame alpha sequences, those sequences had excess low generation probability.

TCRdb redid the calling of the 5' RACE reads with MiXCR, one entry per CDR3 protein. This sample yields 450,000 or so distinct CDR3 sequences, of which over 12% are seen a single time; about 0.54% belongs to the top ten. CDR1 and CDR2 from the germline V gene are WSHSY and SAAADI. The CDR3 is made up of 15 amino acids. The junction had 11 bases not matched to a gene; V was cut back by 10 bases and J by 8 bases. This clonotype was picked up a small number of times. Its antigen is not identified. The sample was also reused in another study, on yellow fever vaccine responses in identical twins.

The chain joins TRBV10-2 to TRBJ2-1; 13 bases are a match to TRBD2. The sequence came from a woman between 18 and 29 years old in good health. Sequencing used CD4+ T cells sorted from blood. The CDR3 DNA reads as TGCGCCACCCAGAATCGACTAGCGGGAGGAGATGAGCAGTTCTTC. Its translation is CATQNRLAGGDEQFF.